The clone carrying this T cell receptor (beta chain) was observed a handful of times. From germline, CDR1 is MGHRA and CDR2 YSYEKL. V trimming: 0 bases; J trimming: 11 bases; junction bases outside the gene matches: 9. This CDR3 has 14 amino acids. The data are from a study of cytomegalovirus exposure and HLA in healthy donors. The PCR contained 60 Vbeta and 13 Jbeta primers. Some clones are missing from TCRdb's copy, which holds only in-frame ones; the method was immunoSEQ multiplex PCR. The sample has 100,000 to 150,000 clones, under 12% seen once; the top ten hold about 4.6%. Sequenced material: PBMCs. This rearrangement joins TRBV4-1 to TRBJ1-2; TRBD1 matches 7 bases. This TCR was recovered from a young woman in good health and CMV-seropositive. CDR3 sequence: CASSQERQGVGYTF. CDR3 coding DNA: TGCGCCAGCAGCCAAGAAAGGCAGGGGGTTGGGTACACCTTC.